This is a list of T cell receptor beta chains from one sample in a study of cytomegalovirus exposure and HLA in healthy donors. Clones were read by immunoSEQ multiplex PCR, and TCRdb kept only the in-frame ones, dropping some. Here the sample spans over 150,000 clones, 82% being singletons. The sample taken for sequencing was PBMCs. These receptors were taken from a boy between 2 and 10 years old in good health and CMV-seronegative. Both conserved end residues are part of each CDR3. Each record gives: V gene, clone size, D gene, J gene, CDR3 protein, CDR3 DNA. The D gene is left open where the match is weak. Clone size, where shown, is once, few, many, or a class for clones that have expanded.

V gene: TRBV7-9; clone size: .; D gene: .; J gene: TRBJ2-7; CDR3 protein: CASSLAGGLYEQYF; CDR3 DNA: TGTGCCAGCAGCTTAGCCGGGGGTCTTTACGAGCAGTACTTC
V gene: TRBV27; clone size: .; D gene: TRBD1; J gene: TRBJ2-1; CDR3 protein: CASSPRQQGADDEQFF; CDR3 DNA: TGTGCCAGCAGTCCGCGCCAACAGGGGGCAGATGATGAGCAGTTCTTC
V gene: TRBV5-4; clone size: .; D gene: TRBD2; J gene: TRBJ2-3; CDR3 protein: CASSLDWREGTDTQYF; CDR3 DNA: TGTGCCAGCAGCTTGGATTGGAGGGAGGGAACAGATACGCAGTATTTT
V gene: TRBV6-4; clone size: .; D gene: TRBD1; J gene: TRBJ1-2; CDR3 protein: CASSPSGTAGGGYTF; CDR3 DNA: TGTGCCAGCAGCCCATCCGGGACAGCCGGGGGTGGCTACACCTTC
V gene: TRBV4-2; clone size: few; D gene: .; J gene: TRBJ1-4; CDR3 protein: CASSLGLLGEKLFF; CDR3 DNA: TGTGCCAGCAGCTTGGGACTTTTAGGGGAAAAACTGTTTTTT
V gene: TRBV7-3; clone size: .; D gene: TRBD2; J gene: TRBJ2-7; CDR3 protein: CASSRTSGGPYEQYF; CDR3 DNA: TGTGCCAGCAGCCGGACTAGCGGGGGTCCCTACGAGCAGTACTTC
V gene: TRBV4-2; clone size: few; D gene: TRBD1; J gene: TRBJ1-1; CDR3 protein: CASSGGTDRIAEAFF; CDR3 DNA: TGTGCCAGCAGCGGGGGAACGGACAGGATCGCTGAAGCTTTCTTT
V gene: TRBV5-8; clone size: once; D gene: TRBD1; J gene: TRBJ1-5; CDR3 protein: CASSPTGNQPQHF; CDR3 DNA: TGTGCCAGCAGCCCGACAGGGAATCAGCCCCAGCATTTT
V gene: TRBV4-3; clone size: few; D gene: TRBD2; J gene: TRBJ2-5; CDR3 protein: CASSPWWTSGYQETQYF; CDR3 DNA: TGCGCCAGCAGCCCGTGGTGGACTAGCGGGTACCAAGAGACCCAGTACTTC
V gene: TRBV11-3; clone size: few; D gene: TRBD1; J gene: TRBJ2-1; CDR3 protein: CASSLGDRGAYNEQFF; CDR3 DNA: TGTGCCAGCAGCTTAGGTGACAGGGGGGCCTACAATGAGCAGTTCTTC
V gene: TRBV7-9; clone size: .; D gene: .; J gene: TRBJ2-7; CDR3 protein: CASSLGVRRTEAPDYEQYF; CDR3 DNA: TGTGCCAGCAGCTTAGGGGTGCGAAGGACAGAGGCTCCAGACTACGAGCAGTACTTC
V gene: TRBV5-6; clone size: few; D gene: TRBD1; J gene: TRBJ1-2; CDR3 protein: CASSQLTGDLYGYTF; CDR3 DNA: TGTGCCAGCAGCCAATTGACAGGGGATTTGTATGGCTACACCTTC
V gene: TRBV4-3; clone size: .; D gene: TRBD2; J gene: TRBJ2-7; CDR3 protein: CASSQDFGGAYEQYF; CDR3 DNA: TGCGCCAGCAGCCAAGATTTCGGGGGGGCCTACGAGCAGTACTTC
V gene: TRBV6-5; clone size: .; D gene: .; J gene: TRBJ1-2; CDR3 protein: CASTRDLANYGYTF; CDR3 DNA: TGTGCCAGCACCCGGGACTTAGCTAACTATGGCTACACCTTC
V gene: TRBV4-2; clone size: once; D gene: TRBD1; J gene: TRBJ1-2; CDR3 protein: CASSQEPTGKVDGYTF; CDR3 DNA: TGTGCCAGCAGCCAAGAACCGACAGGGAAGGTCGATGGCTACACCTTC
V gene: TRBV6-5; clone size: .; D gene: .; J gene: TRBJ1-3; CDR3 protein: CASSYSEGSSGNTIYF; CDR3 DNA: TGTGCCAGCAGTTACTCGGAGGGGAGCTCTGGAAACACCATATATTTT
V gene: TRBV19; clone size: .; D gene: .; J gene: TRBJ1-1; CDR3 protein: CARGADPPEAFF; CDR3 DNA: TGTGCGCGTGGGGCAGACCCACCTGAAGCTTTCTTT
V gene: TRBV29-1; clone size: .; D gene: TRBD2; J gene: TRBJ2-2; CDR3 protein: CSAIGGGSTGELFF; CDR3 DNA: TGCAGCGCAATCGGGGGGGGCAGCACCGGGGAGCTGTTTTTT
V gene: TRBV2; clone size: .; D gene: .; J gene: TRBJ2-7; CDR3 protein: CASSVQRIEQYF; CDR3 DNA: TGTGCCAGCAGTGTTCAGCGAATCGAGCAGTACTTC